This T cell receptor (beta chain) emerged from a study of T cells after posttransplantation cyclophosphamide. Study-level results: Tissue-infiltrating T cells from skin or gut overlapped little with blood T cells. Donor CD8+ memory clones often dominated recipient blood repertoires at later times.

This table comes from immunoSEQ multiplex PCR, and its TCRdb copy is limited to in-frame clones, with some not included. The data show tens of thousands of clones, with approximately 90% seen just once and more than 13% held by the top ten. Concerning this clone: The antigen is not known.

V was trimmed by 5 bases and J by 4 bases, leaving 17 bases between them. Looked up from germline, CDR1 is SEHNR and CDR2 is FQNEAQ (reference sequence). This CDR3 is built from 15 residues. Material: PBMCs. This chain links TRBV7-9 with TRBJ1-2; no reliable D call. This receptor was identified in a woman between 35 and 50 years old with a blood cancer, CMV-positive, and with a related stem cell donor. The CDR3: CASSNPGAIFYGYTF. In DNA form, the CDR3 reads TGTGCCAGCAGCAACCCGGGAGCCATTTTCTATGGCTACACCTTC.